Each of the 10 T cell receptor beta chains below was sequenced from the same sample in a study of shared clonotypes between healthy human individuals. Sequencing was performed with immunoSEQ multiplex PCR; in TCRdb, only in-frame clones are kept and a portion is missing. The sample lists around 2.3 million clones; nearly 97% were seen once. Sequencing was carried out using naive CD4+ T cells sorted from blood. Specified subset: CD45RA+ positively selected. These receptors all stem from a man aged 18 to 35 in good health.

This clone occurred once. CDR3 region: CASSPGQGAFTF. The CDR3 DNA reads as TGTGCCAGCTCTCCCGGACAGGGGGCTTTCACCTTC. The rearrangement joins TRBV18 to TRBJ1-2, with 11 bases matching TRBD1. Losses at the gene ends were 6 bases for V and 13 bases for J; bases not matched to a gene: 7. The CDR3 sequence is 12 residues long. CDR1 is KGHSH and CDR2 is LQKENI in the germline V gene. Full variable domain (missing parts from reference TRBV18 and TRBJ1-2): NAGVMQNPRHLVRRRGQEARLRCSPMKGHSHVYWYRQLPEEGLKFMVYLQKENIIDESGMPKERFSAEFPKEGPSILRIQQVVRGDSAAYFCASSPGQGAFTFGSGTRLTVV.

CDR3 DNA: TGCAGCGTTCGGGGGGTTCTGCGGGAAAAACTGTTTTTT. Translating it yields CSVRGVLREKLFF. The chain uses TRBV29-1 and TRBJ1-4, with a weak D call TRBD1 (5 bases). The V end lost 5 bases, the J end lost 8 bases, and 15 bases lay between the germline ends. Germline V gene sequence: CDR1 SQVTM, CDR2 ANQGSEA. The CDR3 runs 13 residues.

The gene calls are TRBV30 and TRBJ2-3; TRBD2 aligns across 11 bases. This CDR3 contains 14 residues. Germline V lookup: CDR1 GTSNPN, CDR2 SVGIG (reference sequence). J was trimmed by 4 bases and V by 6 bases; bases with no gene match: 6. The CDR3 DNA reads TGTGCCTGTGCTACTAGCGGGAGTCCAGATACGCAGTATTTT. It yields the protein CACATSGSPDTQYF.

The chain couples TRBV5-1 to TRBJ1-4; 8 bases align to TRBD1. This CDR3 is 16 amino acids long. With V trimmed by 0 bases and J by 7 bases, 8 bases remained unmatched. Looked up from germline, CDR1 is SGHRS and CDR2 is YFSETQ. The CDR3 coding sequence is TGCGCCAGCAGCTTGGGTCAGGGGGCGTCGTCTGAAAAACTGTTTTTT. Protein product: CASSLGQGASSEKLFF.

The J gene is TRBJ2-7, the V gene TRBV7-8; possibly TRBD1 for D (6 bases). V was shortened by 8 bases and J by 5 bases, with 16 bases between the two germline ends. This CDR3 is 13 amino acids long. Germline values: CDR1 SGHVS, CDR2 FQNEAQ. The CDR3 protein is CASGRVRGNEQYF. In DNA form, the CDR3 reads TGTGCCAGCGGGCGGGTCAGGGGAAACGAGCAGTACTTC. The full variable domain, with the rest looked up from reference TRBV7-8 and TRBJ2-7, is GAGVSQSPRYKVAKRGQDVALRCDPISGHVSLFWYQQALGQGPEFLTYFQNEAQLDKSGLPSDRFFAERPEGSVSTLKIQRTQQEDSAVYLCASGRVRGNEQYFGPGTRLTVT.

In DNA, the CDR3 is TGTGCCAGCAGCGCCGGGACAGGGAAGCATCAGCCCCAGCATTTT. Its protein product is CASSAGTGKHQPQHF. The chain recombines TRBV7-8 with TRBJ1-5; 9 positions agree with TRBD1. This CDR3 region has 15 residues. Germline V gene lookup returns CDR1 SGHVS and CDR2 FQNEAQ. J lost 5 bases, V lost 5 bases, and 7 bases had no gene match.

In regard to this clone: The sample contains more than one DNA sequence encoding this CDR3. V is TRBV18 and J is TRBJ1-1, with TRBD1 matching over 9 bases. The germline V gene encodes CDR1 KGHSH and CDR2 LQKENI. CDR3 length: 14 residues. V was pared by 2 bases and J by 5 bases, with 3 bases of the junction left unmatched. CDR3 sequence (DNA): TGTGCCAGCTCACCAACAGGGGGCGGGACTGAAGCTTTCTTT. Amino acid sequence: CASSPTGGGTEAFF.

This clone appeared a single time. The chain couples TRBV15 to TRBJ1-5, with D possibly TRBD1 on 5 matching bases. Germline V lookup: CDR1 LNHNV, CDR2 YYDKDF (reference sequence). The length of the CDR3 is 17 residues. The V end lost 2 bases, the J end lost 3 bases, and 17 bases lay between the germline ends. The CDR3, as DNA: TGTGCCACCAGCAGACCCTGGGCAGGGAAGGACAATCAGCCCCAGCATTTT. Translated, it gives CATSRPWAGKDNQPQHF.

This chain uses TRBV10-3 with TRBJ1-5, with D maybe TRBD1 (6 bases). The CDR3 sequence is 13 residues long. From germline, CDR1 is ENHRY and CDR2 SYGVKD. V lost 10 bases and J lost 3, with 13 bases in between. The CDR3 sequence is CATKGGHNQPQHF. CDR3 nucleotide sequence: TGTGCCACAAAGGGGGGCCACAATCAGCCCCAGCATTTT.

This clone was observed once. This chain links TRBV6-5 with TRBJ1-1; D is undetermined. The CDR3 spans 15 residues. Germline CDR1 reads MNHEY; CDR2 reads SVGAGI. The ends were cut back, 6 bases at V and 0 bases at J, with 14 bases in the middle. As DNA, the CDR3 is TGTGCCAGCAGCTATACCCTCGCGGTGAACACTGAAGCTTTCTTT. Amino acids: CASSYTLAVNTEAFF.